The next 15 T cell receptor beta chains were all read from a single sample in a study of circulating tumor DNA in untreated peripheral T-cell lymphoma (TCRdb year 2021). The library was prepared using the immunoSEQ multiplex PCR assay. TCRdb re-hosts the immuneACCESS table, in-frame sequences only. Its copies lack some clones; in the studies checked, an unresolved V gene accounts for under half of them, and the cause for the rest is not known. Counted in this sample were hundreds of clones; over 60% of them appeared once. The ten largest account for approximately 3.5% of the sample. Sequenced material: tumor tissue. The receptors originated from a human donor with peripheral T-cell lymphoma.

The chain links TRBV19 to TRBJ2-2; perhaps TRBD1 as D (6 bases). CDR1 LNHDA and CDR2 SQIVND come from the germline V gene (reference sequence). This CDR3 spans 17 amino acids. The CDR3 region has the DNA TGTGTGCCAACCCTATACCCGGGACACGCGACGGTGGGGGAGCTGTTTTTT. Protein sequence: CVPTLYPGHATVGELFF.

CDR3 nucleotides: TGCGCCAGCAGCTTGGTTGGGGACGCCGACCTAGACGAGCAGTACTTC. It codes for CASSLVGDADLDEQYF. V usage is TRBV5-1 and J usage is TRBJ2-7, with D perhaps given as TRBD1 or TRBD2 (5 bases each). Germline CDR1 SGHRS, CDR2 YFSETQ. The CDR3 has 16 residues. V lost 0 bases, J lost 5 bases, and 18 bases lay in between.

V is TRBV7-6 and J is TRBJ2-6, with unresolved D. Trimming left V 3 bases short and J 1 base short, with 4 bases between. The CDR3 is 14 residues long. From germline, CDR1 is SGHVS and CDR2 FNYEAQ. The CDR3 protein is CASSLESGANVLTF. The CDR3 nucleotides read TGTGCCAGCAGCTTGGAGTCTGGGGCCAACGTCCTGACTTTC.

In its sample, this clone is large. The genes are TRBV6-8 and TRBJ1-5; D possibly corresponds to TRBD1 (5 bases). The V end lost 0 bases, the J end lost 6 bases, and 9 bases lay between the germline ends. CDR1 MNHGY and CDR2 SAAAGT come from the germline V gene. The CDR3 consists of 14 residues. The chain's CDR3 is CASSYSGGIQPQHF. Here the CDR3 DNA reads TGTGCCAGCAGTTACTCCGGGGGTATTCAGCCCCAGCATTTT.

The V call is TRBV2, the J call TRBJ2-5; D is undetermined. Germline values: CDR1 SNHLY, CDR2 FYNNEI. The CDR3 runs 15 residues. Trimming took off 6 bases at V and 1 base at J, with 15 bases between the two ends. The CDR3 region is CASSPLAAGQETQYF. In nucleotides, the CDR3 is TGTGCCAGCAGCCCCCTCGCGGCAGGCCAAGAGACCCAGTACTTC.

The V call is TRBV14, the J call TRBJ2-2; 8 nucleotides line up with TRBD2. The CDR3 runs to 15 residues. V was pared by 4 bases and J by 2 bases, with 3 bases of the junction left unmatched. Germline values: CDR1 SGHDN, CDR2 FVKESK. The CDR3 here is CASSRGGTNTGELFF. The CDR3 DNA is TGTGCCAGCAGCCGCGGGGGGACCAACACCGGGGAGCTGTTTTTT.

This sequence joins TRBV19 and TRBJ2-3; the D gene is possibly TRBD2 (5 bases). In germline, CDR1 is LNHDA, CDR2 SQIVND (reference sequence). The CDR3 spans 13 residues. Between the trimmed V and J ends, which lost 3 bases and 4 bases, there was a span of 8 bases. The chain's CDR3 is CASSMAGADTQYF. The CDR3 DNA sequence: TGTGCCAGTAGTATGGCGGGCGCAGATACGCAGTATTTT.

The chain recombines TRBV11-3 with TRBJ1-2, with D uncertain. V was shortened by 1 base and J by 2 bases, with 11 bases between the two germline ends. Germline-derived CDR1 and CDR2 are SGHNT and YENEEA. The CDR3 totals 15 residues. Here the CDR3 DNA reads TGTGCCAGCAGCTTAGGTGGATCCTCAAACTATGGCTACACCTTC. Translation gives CASSLGGSSNYGYTF.

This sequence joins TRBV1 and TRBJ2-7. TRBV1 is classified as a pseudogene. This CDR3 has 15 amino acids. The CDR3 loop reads CASSRGPNYLDEQYF. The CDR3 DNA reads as TGCGCCAGCAGCCGGGGACCAAACTACCTTGACGAGCAGTACTTC.

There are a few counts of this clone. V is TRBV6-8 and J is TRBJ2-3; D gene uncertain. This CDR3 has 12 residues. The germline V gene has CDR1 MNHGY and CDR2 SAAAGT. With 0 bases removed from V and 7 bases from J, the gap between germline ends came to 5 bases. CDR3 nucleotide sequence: TGTGCCAGCAGTTACTCGAGGCATACGCAGTATTTT. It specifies CASSYSRHTQYF.

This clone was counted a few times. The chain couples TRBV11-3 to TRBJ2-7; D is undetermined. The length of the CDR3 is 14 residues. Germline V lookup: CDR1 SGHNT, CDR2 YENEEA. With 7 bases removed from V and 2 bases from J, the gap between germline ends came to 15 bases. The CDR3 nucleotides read TGTGCCAGCACCCCTAGGTCAAGAACCTACGAGCAGTACTTC. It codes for CASTPRSRTYEQYF. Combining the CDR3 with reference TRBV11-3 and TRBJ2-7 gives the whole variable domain EAGVVQSPRYKIIEKKQPVAFWCNPISGHNTLYWYLQNLGQGPELLIRYENEEAVDDSQLPKDRFSAERLKGVDSTLKIQPAELGDSAVYLCASTPRSRTYEQYFGPGTRLTVT.

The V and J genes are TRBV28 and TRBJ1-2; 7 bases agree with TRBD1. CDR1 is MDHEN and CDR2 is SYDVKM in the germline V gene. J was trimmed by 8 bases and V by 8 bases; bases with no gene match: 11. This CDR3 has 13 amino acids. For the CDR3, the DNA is TGTGCCAGCCTTGGGACAGATCGGAAAGGCTACACCTTC. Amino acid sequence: CASLGTDRKGYTF.

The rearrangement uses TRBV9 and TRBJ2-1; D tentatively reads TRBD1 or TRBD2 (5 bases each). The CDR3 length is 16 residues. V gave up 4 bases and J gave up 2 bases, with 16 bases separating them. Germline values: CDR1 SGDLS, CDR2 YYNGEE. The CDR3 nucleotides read TGTGCCAGCAGCCTGGGACCTCCGGGCGCCTACAATGAGCAGTTCTTC. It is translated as CASSLGPPGAYNEQFF.

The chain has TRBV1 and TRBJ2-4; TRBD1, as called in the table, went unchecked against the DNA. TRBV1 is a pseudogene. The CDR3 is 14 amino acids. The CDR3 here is CASSQDSIQNIQYF. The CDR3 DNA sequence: TGCGCCAGCAGCCAGGACAGTATACAAAACATTCAGTACTTC.

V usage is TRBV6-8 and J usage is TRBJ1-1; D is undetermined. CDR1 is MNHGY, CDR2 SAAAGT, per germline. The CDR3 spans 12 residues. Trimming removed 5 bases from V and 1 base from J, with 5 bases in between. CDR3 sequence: CASSHRNTEAFF. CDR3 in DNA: TGTGCCAGCAGTCACAGGAACACTGAAGCTTTCTTT.